This TCR beta chain was identified during a study of blood T cell repertoires in COVID-19. CDR1 is LNHDA, CDR2 SQIVND, per germline (reference sequence). The CDR3 loop spans 15 amino acids. With 5 bases clipped from V and 3 bases from J, the junction kept 6 bases outside the gene matches. Per the original data handling: Amplifying reference gene primers gave estimates of nucleated cell counts. Here immunoSEQ multiplex PCR was the method, and the copy in TCRdb shows in-frame clones only, minus some. V, J and clone size reflect that table, while D and trimming were determined from the DNA. Here the sample spans 130,000 to 150,000 clones, roughly 83% being singletons.

The rearrangement uses TRBV19 and TRBJ1-2; 10 bases agree with TRBD1. Specimen: peripheral blood. This clonotype was sampled from a woman aged 80 or over with acute or convalescent COVID-19. The CDR3 DNA sequence: TGTGCCAGTAGTTTCTCGGACAGGGGGGACTATGGCTACACCTTC. Amino acids: CASSFSDRGDYGYTF.